A selection of T cell receptor beta chains follows, all from one sample in a study of blood T cells in healthy people across ages. One entry per CDR3 protein, called by TCRdb with MiXCR from the 5' RACE reads. The table shows roughly 700,000 distinct CDR3 sequences, with 25% occurring only once. The same sample was also studied in work on T cells of mothers and their children.

The sequenced sample was blood. The receptor set was obtained from a boy between 10 and 17 years old in good health. The CDR3 runs from the conserved cysteine through the conserved F or W. D genes are given only for firm matches. Clone size is given for some rows only: seen once, a few or many times, or a class if the clone is expanded.

j_gene | abundance | v_gene | d_gene | CDR3aa | CDR3nt
TRBJ1-1 | few | TRBV10-3 | TRBD1 | CAIRRQGLPLPNTEAFF | TGTGCCATCAGACGACAGGGTCTCCCACTACCGAACACTGAAGCTTTCTTT
TRBJ2-2 | - | TRBV6-5 | - | CASSYEVQANTGELFF | TGTGCCAGCAGTTACGAGGTCCAAGCGAACACCGGGGAGCTGTTTTTT
TRBJ1-1 | - | TRBV12-3/TRBV12-4 | - | CASSLRRFERAEAFF | TGTGCCAGCAGTTTAAGGAGGTTTGAACGAGCTGAAGCTTTCTTT
TRBJ2-5 | few | TRBV7-9 | TRBD1 | CASSSKGQGAEEQYF | TGTGCCAGCAGCTCCAAGGGACAGGGGGCGGAAGAGCAGTACTTC
TRBJ2-3 | - | TRBV20-1 | TRBD2 | CSADLAGVIDTQYF | TGCAGTGCTGACCTAGCGGGAGTGATAGATACGCAGTATTTT
TRBJ1-4 | - | TRBV20-1 | TRBD1 | CSAPNGPGTGFGVVGEKLFF | TGCAGTGCTCCGAATGGTCCCGGGACAGGGTTCGGAGTAGTAGGCGAAAAACTGTTTTTT
TRBJ2-1 | few | TRBV12-3/TRBV12-4 | - | CASSLSSVEQFF | TGTGCCAGCAGTTTGTCTTCGGTAGAGCAGTTCTTC
TRBJ1-2 | few | TRBV9 | TRBD1 | CASSGDRDRINYGYTF | TGTGCCAGCAGCGGGGACCGGGACAGGATTAACTATGGCTACACCTTC
TRBJ2-3 | - | TRBV3-1 | - | CASSQDTSETDTQYF | TGTGCCAGCAGCCAAGATACGTCCGAGACAGATACGCAGTATTTT
TRBJ2-7 | few | TRBV5-1 | - | CASSLEATPHEQYF | TGCGCCAGCAGCTTGGAAGCTACGCCCCACGAGCAGTACTTC
TRBJ2-5 | - | TRBV5-1 | - | CASSLRIGSFGETQYF | TGCGCCAGCAGCTTGAGAATCGGGAGTTTTGGAGAGACCCAGTACTTC
TRBJ1-1 | - | TRBV7-9 | - | CASSLTVRYTEAFF | TGTGCCAGCAGCCTCACTGTTAGGTACACTGAAGCTTTCTTT
TRBJ2-6 | - | TRBV15 | - | CATSRDLGGANVLTF | TGTGCCACCAGCAGAGATTTGGGGGGGGCCAACGTCCTGACTTTC
TRBJ1-5 | few | TRBV5-1 | - | CASSFSDRHSNQPQHF | TGCGCCAGCAGCTTCTCGGACAGACATAGCAATCAGCCCCAGCATTTT
TRBJ1-5 | - | TRBV28 | TRBD1 | CASHTGGNQPQHF | TGTGCCAGCCACACAGGGGGGAATCAGCCCCAGCATTTT
TRBJ1-2 | few | TRBV2 | TRBD1 | CASSNTGENYGYTF | TGTGCCAGCAGCAATACAGGGGAAAACTATGGCTACACCTTC
TRBJ2-1 | few | TRBV20-1 | TRBD2 | CSARLLAGGDEQFF | TGCAGTGCTAGGTTACTAGCGGGAGGAGATGAGCAGTTCTTC
TRBJ1-3 | - | TRBV29-1 | - | CSVEAVEGNTIYF | TGCAGCGTTGAAGCTGTAGAGGGAAACACCATATATTTT
TRBJ2-1 | - | TRBV5-4 | - | CASSLDPGLNEQFF | TGTGCCAGCAGCTTGGATCCGGGATTAAATGAGCAGTTCTTC
TRBJ2-5 | few | TRBV14 | TRBD2 | CASSPSGIGQETQYF | TGTGCCAGCAGCCCCAGCGGGATCGGCCAAGAGACCCAGTACTTC
TRBJ1-4 | few | TRBV18 | - | CASSRSQTNEKLFF | TGTGCCAGCTCGCGGTCGCAAACTAATGAAAAACTGTTTTTT
TRBJ2-1 | few | TRBV7-6 | - | CASSSTQGSAYNEQFF | TGTGCCAGCAGCTCCACTCAGGGGTCGGCCTACAATGAGCAGTTCTTC
TRBJ1-1 | few | TRBV7-6 | TRBD1 | CASSPRDSSIHEAFF | TGTGCCAGCAGCCCCCGGGACAGCTCGATTCATGAAGCTTTCTTT
TRBJ2-7 | few | TRBV28 | - | CASGSPTGPSYEQYF | TGTGCCAGCGGCTCTCCGACAGGACCTTCCTACGAGCAGTACTTC
TRBJ2-7 | - | TRBV20-1 | TRBD2 | CSARDVLAGGRSNYEQYF | TGCAGTGCTAGAGATGTCCTAGCGGGAGGTAGGAGCAACTACGAGCAGTACTTC
TRBJ2-5 | many | TRBV13 | TRBD2 | CASSLLAGGPRETQYF | TGTGCCAGCAGCCTCCTAGCGGGAGGGCCTAGAGAGACCCAGTACTTC
TRBJ2-5 | few | TRBV7-2 | TRBD2 | CASSLGGTGGPQETQYF | TGTGCCAGCAGCTTAGGCGGGACGGGAGGGCCTCAAGAGACCCAGTACTTC
TRBJ1-2 | - | TRBV19 | - | CASGDLYGYTF | TGTGCCAGCGGGGACCTATATGGCTACACCTTC
TRBJ1-1 | - | TRBV10-3 | TRBD1 | CAIRSAGGHTEAFF | TGTGCCATCAGGAGCGCAGGGGGACACACTGAAGCTTTCTTT
TRBJ1-4 | few | TRBV9 | - | CASSVDGVAGKLFF | TGTGCCAGCAGCGTAGATGGAGTGGCGGGGAAACTGTTTTTT
TRBJ2-5 | - | TRBV28 | - | CASSFPTDSGGILGGETQYF | TGTGCCAGCAGTTTCCCAACCGACAGTGGCGGGATCCTAGGAGGAGAGACCCAATACTTC
TRBJ2-1 | few | TRBV5-6 | TRBD2 | CASSLSILADEQFF | TGTGCCAGCAGCTTGTCCATCCTAGCGGATGAGCAGTTCTTC
TRBJ1-2 | - | TRBV7-2 | - | CASSLGVGGINYGYTF | TGTGCCAGCAGCTTAGGTGTAGGGGGAATAAACTATGGCTACACCTTC
TRBJ1-1 | - | TRBV6-5 | TRBD1 | CASSKPGTVEAFF | TGTGCCAGCAGTAAACCCGGGACAGTTGAAGCTTTCTTT